In its sample, the clone carrying this T cell receptor (beta chain) was seen a few times. What it binds is unknown. The CDR3 has 15 amino acids. Looked up from germline, CDR1 is MNHNS and CDR2 is SASEGT. With 4 bases removed from V and 1 base from J, the gap between germline ends came to 13 bases. The data derive from a study of T-cell memory formation after mild COVID-19. Findings and caveats of the study: Cross-reactive memory apparently joined, as some responding clones appeared in pre-infection memory.

5'RACE primed from the constant segment yielded TCR alpha and TCR beta cDNA libraries bearing sample barcodes and UMIs. TCRdb used MiXCR to reprocess the 5' RACE reads, holding one entry per CDR3 protein. The sample includes roughly 350,000 distinct CDR3 sequences, 28% of them seen just once. The receptor was isolated from an adult woman who had mild COVID-19 (a few samples of this study predate the infection). Cell type and time point are not known. The sample taken for sequencing was PBMCs or a T cell subset sorted from them (not recorded which). This chain links TRBV6-1 with TRBJ1-2, with D possibly being TRBD1 (6 bases). CDR3 residues: CASSGNRDGNYGYTF. CDR3 sequence (DNA): TGTGCCAGCAGTGGAAACAGGGACGGTAACTATGGCTACACCTTC.